This TCR beta chain was identified in a study of blood T cell repertoires in COVID-19. Study-level information: The origin of the acute and convalescent COVID-19 samples was the United States, Italy and Spain. PBMCs, B-cell-depleted T cells, or T cells were the source of the cDNA or gDNA that made up the material.

A Seattle source enrolled patients during active infection and followed them longitudinally. Original processing notes: Reference gene primer amplification gave estimated nucleated cell counts. The protocol was immunoSEQ multiplex PCR, while the TCRdb copy is restricted to in-frame clones and leaves out a portion. The V and J calls and the clone size are those of that table, but D and trimming were determined from the DNA. The sample contains around 180,000 clones, about 85% of which appear only once. Trimming removed 1 base from V and 2 bases from J; junction bases left unmatched: 2. Germline V lookup: CDR1 KGHSH, CDR2 LQKENI. This CDR3 is 16 amino acids long.

Sequencing used peripheral blood. The chain is built from TRBV18 and TRBJ2-6; TRBD2 aligns across 7 bases. This TCR derives from a man at least 80 years old with COVID-19, enrolled during active disease. The DNA of the CDR3 is TGTGCCAGCTCACCACTAGGGAGGGCTGGGGCCAACGTCCTGACTTTC. Its protein is CASSPLGRAGANVLTF.